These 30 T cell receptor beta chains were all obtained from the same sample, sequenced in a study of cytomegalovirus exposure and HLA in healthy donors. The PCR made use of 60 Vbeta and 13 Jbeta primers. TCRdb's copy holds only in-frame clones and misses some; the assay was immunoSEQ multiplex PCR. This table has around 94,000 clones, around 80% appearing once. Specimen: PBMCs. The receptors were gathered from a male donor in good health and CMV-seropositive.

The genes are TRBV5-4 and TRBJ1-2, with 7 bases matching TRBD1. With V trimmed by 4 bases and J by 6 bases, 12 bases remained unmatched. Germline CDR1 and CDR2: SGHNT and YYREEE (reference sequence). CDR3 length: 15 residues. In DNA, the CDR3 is TGTGCCAGCAGCCCTTGGAGGGGGCGAAAAGATGGCTACACCTTC. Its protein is CASSPWRGRKDGYTF.

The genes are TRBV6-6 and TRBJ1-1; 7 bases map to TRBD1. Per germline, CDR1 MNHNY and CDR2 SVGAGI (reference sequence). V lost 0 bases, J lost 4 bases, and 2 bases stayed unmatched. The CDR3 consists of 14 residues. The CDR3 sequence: CASSYSTGRTEAFF. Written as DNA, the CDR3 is TGTGCCAGCAGTTACTCGACAGGGCGCACTGAAGCTTTCTTT.

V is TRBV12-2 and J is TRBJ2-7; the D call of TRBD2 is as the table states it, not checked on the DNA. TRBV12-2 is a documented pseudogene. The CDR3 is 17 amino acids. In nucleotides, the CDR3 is TGTGCAAGTCGCTTAGCACGGGGGGAGCTGAACACCTACGAGCAGTACTTC. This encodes CASRLARGELNTYEQYF.

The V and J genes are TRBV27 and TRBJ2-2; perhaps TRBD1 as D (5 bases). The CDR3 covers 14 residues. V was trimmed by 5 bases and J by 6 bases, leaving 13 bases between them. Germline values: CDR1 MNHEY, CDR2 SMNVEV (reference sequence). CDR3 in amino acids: CASSQGSASGELFF. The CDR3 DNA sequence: TGTGCCAGCAGTCAGGGCTCCGCTTCCGGGGAGCTGTTTTTT.

The CDR3 coding sequence is TGTGCCAGCAGCCCCGTTCGAGGACTAGCGTTGAATGAGCAGTTCTTC. It yields the protein CASSPVRGLALNEQFF. The rearrangement uses TRBV7-2 and TRBJ2-1; 9 bases are shared with TRBD2. This CDR3 comprises 16 residues. Per germline, CDR1 SGHTA and CDR2 FQGNSA. The trim removed 5 bases at V and 7 bases at J, leaving 12 bases unmatched.

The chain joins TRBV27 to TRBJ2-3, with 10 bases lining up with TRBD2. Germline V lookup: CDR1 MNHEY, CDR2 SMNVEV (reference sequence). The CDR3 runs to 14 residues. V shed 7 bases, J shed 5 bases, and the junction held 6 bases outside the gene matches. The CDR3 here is CASKGLAGVDTQYF. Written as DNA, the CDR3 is TGTGCCAGCAAAGGGCTAGCGGGGGTAGATACGCAGTATTTT.

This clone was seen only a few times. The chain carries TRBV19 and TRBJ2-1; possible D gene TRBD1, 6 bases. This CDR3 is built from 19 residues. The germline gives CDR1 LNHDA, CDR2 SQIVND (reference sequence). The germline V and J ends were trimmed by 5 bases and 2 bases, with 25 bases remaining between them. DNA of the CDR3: TGTGCCAGTAGTGCTTGGGGGCTTCAGATCGCGGAGGCCTACAATGAGCAGTTCTTC. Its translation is CASSAWGLQIAEAYNEQFF.

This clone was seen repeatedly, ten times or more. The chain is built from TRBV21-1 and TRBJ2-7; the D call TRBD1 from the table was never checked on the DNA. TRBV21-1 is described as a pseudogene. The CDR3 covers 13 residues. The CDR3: CASSKGRQIEQYF. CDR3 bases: TGTGCCAGCAGCAAAGGGAGACAGATCGAGCAGTACTTC.

As DNA, the CDR3 is TGTGCCAGCTCACGCGACAGGGGCCTCACTGAAGCTTTCTTT. Its translation is CASSRDRGLTEAFF. The chain employs TRBV18 and TRBJ1-1; 8 nucleotides align to TRBD1. V was clipped by 4 bases and J by 4 bases; unmatched bases: 5. The CDR3 runs 14 residues. CDR1 KGHSH and CDR2 LQKENI come from the germline V gene.

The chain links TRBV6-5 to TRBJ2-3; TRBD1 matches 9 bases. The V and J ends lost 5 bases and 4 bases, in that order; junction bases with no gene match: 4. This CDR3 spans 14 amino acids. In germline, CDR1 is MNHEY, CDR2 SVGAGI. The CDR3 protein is CASSIGQGSDTQYF. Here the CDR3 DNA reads TGTGCCAGCAGTATCGGACAGGGGTCAGATACGCAGTATTTT.

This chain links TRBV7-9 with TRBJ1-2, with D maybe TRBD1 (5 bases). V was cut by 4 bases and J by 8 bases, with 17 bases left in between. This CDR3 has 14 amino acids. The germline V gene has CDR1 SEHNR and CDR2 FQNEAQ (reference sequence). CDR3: CASSSVGDLRGYTF. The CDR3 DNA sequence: TGTGCCAGCAGCTCCGTTGGGGACTTAAGAGGCTACACCTTC. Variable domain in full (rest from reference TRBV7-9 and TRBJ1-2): DTGVSQNPRHKITKRGQNVTFRCDPISEHNRLYWYRQTLGQGPEFLTYFQNEAQLEKSRLLSDRFSAERPKGSFSTLEIQRTEQGDSAMYLCASSSVGDLRGYTFGSGTRLTVV.

CDR3 residues: CASRLEGAGNEQFF. CDR3 in DNA: TGTGCCAGCAGGCTCGAGGGGGCGGGCAATGAGCAGTTCTTC. The chain employs TRBV11-2 and TRBJ2-1, with 7 positions matching TRBD1. CDR3 length equals 14 residues. CDR1 is SGHAT and CDR2 is FQNNGV in the germline V gene. Trimming at V came to 6 bases and at J to 6 bases, leaving 8 bases not matched to a gene.

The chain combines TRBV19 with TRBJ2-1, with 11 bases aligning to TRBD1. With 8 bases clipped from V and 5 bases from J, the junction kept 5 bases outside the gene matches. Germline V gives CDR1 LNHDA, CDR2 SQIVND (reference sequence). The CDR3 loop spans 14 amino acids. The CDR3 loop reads CASRGQGGHNEQFF. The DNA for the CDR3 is TGTGCCAGTCGGGGACAGGGGGGACACAATGAGCAGTTCTTC.

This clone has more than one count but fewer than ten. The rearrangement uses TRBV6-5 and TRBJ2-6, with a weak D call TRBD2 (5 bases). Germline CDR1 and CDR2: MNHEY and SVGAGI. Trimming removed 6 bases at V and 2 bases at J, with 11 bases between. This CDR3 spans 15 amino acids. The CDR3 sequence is CASRRGVAGANVLTF. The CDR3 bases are TGTGCCAGCAGACGGGGAGTCGCTGGGGCCAACGTCCTGACTTTC.

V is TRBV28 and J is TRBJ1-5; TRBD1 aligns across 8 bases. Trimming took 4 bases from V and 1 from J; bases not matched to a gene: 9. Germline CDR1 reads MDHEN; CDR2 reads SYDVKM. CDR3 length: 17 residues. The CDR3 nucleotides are TGTGCCAGCAGTTCTAGGGACAGGACCAACAGCAATCAGCCCCAGCATTTT. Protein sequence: CASSSRDRTNSNQPQHF.

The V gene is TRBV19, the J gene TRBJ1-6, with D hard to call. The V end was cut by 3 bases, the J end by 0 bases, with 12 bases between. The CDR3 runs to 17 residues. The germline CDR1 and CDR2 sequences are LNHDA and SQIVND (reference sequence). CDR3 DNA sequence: TGTGCCAGTAGTATCACGAGGAGTAGCTCCTATAATTCACCCCTCCACTTT. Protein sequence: CASSITRSSSYNSPLHF.

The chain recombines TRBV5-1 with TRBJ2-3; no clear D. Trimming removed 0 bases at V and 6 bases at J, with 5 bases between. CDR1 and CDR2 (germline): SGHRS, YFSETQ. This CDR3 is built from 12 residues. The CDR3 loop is CASSLAEDTQYF. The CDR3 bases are TGCGCCAGCAGCTTGGCGGAGGATACGCAGTATTTT.

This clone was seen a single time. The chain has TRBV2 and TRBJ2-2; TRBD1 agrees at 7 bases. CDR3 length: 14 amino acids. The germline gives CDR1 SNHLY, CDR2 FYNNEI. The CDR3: CVGAGDRLTGELFF. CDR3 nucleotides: TGTGTGGGAGCCGGGGACAGACTCACCGGGGAGCTGTTTTTT.

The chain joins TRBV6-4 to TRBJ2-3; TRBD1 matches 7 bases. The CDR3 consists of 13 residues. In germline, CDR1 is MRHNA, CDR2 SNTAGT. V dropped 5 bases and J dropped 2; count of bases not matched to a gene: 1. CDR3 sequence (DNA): TGTGCCAGCAGTACAGGGGACACAGATACGCAGTATTTT. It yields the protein CASSTGDTDTQYF.

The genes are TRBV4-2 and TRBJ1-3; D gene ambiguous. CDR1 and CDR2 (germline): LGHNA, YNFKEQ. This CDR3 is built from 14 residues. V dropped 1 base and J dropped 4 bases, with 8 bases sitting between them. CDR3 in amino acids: CASSQVTEGNTIYF. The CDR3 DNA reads TGTGCCAGCAGCCAAGTAACAGAAGGAAACACCATATATTTT.

CDR3 in amino acids: CASSSNKRDRGPPPYEQYF. As DNA, the CDR3 is TGTGCCAGCAGCTCAAATAAACGGGACAGGGGGCCTCCACCCTACGAGCAGTACTTC. V usage is TRBV7-8 and J usage is TRBJ2-7; 12 bases fit TRBD1. J was trimmed by 2 bases and V by 4 bases; bases with no gene match: 15. This CDR3 has 19 residues. Per the germline V gene, CDR1 is SGHVS and CDR2 is FQNEAQ.

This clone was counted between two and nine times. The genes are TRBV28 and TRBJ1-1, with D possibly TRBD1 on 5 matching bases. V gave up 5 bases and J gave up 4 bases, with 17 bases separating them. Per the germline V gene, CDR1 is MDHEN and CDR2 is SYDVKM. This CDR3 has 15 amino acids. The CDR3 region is CASSPHDLGATEAFF. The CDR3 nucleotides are TGTGCCAGCAGTCCTCACGATCTAGGGGCCACTGAAGCTTTCTTT. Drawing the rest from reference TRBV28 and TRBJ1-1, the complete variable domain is DVKVTQSSRYLVKRTGEKVFLECVQDMDHENMFWYRQDPGLGLRLIYFSYDVKMKEKGDIPEGYSVSREKKERFSLILESASTNQTSMYLCASSPHDLGATEAFFGQGTRLTVV.

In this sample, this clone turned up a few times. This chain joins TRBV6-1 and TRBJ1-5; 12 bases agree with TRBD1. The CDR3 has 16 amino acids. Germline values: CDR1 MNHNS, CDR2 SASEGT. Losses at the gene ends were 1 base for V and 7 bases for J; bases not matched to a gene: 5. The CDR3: CASSEVEGTGGQPQHF. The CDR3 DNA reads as TGTGCCAGCAGTGAAGTCGAGGGGACAGGGGGCCAGCCCCAGCATTTT.

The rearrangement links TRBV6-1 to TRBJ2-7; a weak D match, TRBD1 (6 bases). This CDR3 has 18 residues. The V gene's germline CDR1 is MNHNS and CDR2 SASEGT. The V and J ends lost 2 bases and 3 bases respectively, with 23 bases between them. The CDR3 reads CASSEQGILLSQLYEQYF. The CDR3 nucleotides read TGTGCCAGCAGTGAACAGGGGATTCTTCTCTCACAACTCTACGAGCAGTACTTC.

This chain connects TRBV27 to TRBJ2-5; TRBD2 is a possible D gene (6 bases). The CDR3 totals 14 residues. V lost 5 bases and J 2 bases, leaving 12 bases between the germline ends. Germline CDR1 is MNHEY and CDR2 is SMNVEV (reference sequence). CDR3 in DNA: TGTGCCAGCAGTCGACCGGGGGTTCAAGAGACCCAGTACTTC. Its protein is CASSRPGVQETQYF.

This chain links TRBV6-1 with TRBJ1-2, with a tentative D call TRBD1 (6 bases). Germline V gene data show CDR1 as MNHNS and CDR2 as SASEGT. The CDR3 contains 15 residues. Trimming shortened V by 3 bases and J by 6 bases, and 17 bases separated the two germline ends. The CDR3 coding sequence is TGTGCCAGCAGTGACTTGGGAGGGGGAAGAAATGGCTACACCTTC. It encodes CASSDLGGGRNGYTF.

In DNA, the CDR3 is TGTGCCAGCAGCCTCTGGGACAGGCCCGAGGAGCAGTACTTC. Protein sequence: CASSLWDRPEEQYF. This chain links TRBV28 with TRBJ2-7; 8 bases line up with TRBD1. The CDR3 covers 14 residues. CDR1 is MDHEN and CDR2 is SYDVKM in the germline V gene. V was clipped by 6 bases and J by 7 bases; unmatched bases: 11.

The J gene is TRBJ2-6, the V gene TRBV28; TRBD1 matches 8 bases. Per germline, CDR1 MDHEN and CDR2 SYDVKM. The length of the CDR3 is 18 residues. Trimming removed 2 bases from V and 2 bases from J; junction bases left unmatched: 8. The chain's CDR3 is CASSLGTGLEAGANVLTF. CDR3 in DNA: TGTGCCAGCAGTTTAGGGACAGGTCTAGAAGCTGGGGCCAACGTCCTGACTTTC.

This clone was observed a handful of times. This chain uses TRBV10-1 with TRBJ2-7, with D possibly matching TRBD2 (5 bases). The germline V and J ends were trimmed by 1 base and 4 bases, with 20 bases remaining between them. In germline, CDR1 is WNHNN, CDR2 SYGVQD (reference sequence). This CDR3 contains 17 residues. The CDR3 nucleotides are TGCGCCAGCAGTGAGTTCGACTACCGGATCGGAAGTTACGAGCAGTACTTC. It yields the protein CASSEFDYRIGSYEQYF.

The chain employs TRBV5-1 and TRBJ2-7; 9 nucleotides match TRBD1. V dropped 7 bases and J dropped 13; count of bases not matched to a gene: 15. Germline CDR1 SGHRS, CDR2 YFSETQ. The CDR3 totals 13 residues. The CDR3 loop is CASRRDRESPDYF. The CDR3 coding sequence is TGCGCCAGCCGGCGGGACAGGGAATCGCCTGATTACTTC.